This T cell receptor (beta chain) appears in the sequencing data of a study of identical twins. TCRdb independently ran MiXCR on the 5' RACE reads; one entry per CDR3 protein. The sample lists more than 600,000 distinct CDR3 sequences, roughly 18% occurring once. The CDR3 covers 16 residues. Unmatched junction bases numbered 14, after V lost 5 bases and J lost 6 bases. This same sample was also part of a study on T cells expressing NK-cell markers. Turning to that study: Sorted CD3+CD56+NKG2C+, CD3+CD56+NKG2C- and CD3+CD56-NKG2C+ T cells supplied TCR beta repertoires. Expanded NKG2C+ T cell clones had unclear HCMV specificity.

Sequencing was done on a sample of PBMCs. The source is a woman younger than 35 in good health. The chain employs TRBV12-3 or TRBV12-4 and TRBJ2-3, with TRBD2 matching 7 bases. As DNA, the CDR3 is TGTGCCAGCAGTCCATACTCCGGGACTAACTCTGATACGCAGTATTTT. Translated: CASSPYSGTNSDTQYF.